The 26 T cell receptor beta chains reported below all come from one sample, sequenced in a study of cytomegalovirus exposure and HLA in healthy donors. PCR used 60 Vbeta primers and 13 Jbeta primers. Libraries were prepared by immunoSEQ multiplex PCR; TCRdb keeps only in-frame clonotypes and omits some of them. The table includes some 200,000 clones, roughly 70% detected once. Source material: PBMCs. The source of these receptors is a man aged 35 to 55 in good health and CMV-seropositive.

The sample holds a few counts of this clone. The J gene is TRBJ2-1, the V gene TRBV19; TRBD1 agrees at 8 bases. The CDR3 contains 16 residues. Germline-derived CDR1 and CDR2 are LNHDA and SQIVND (reference sequence). Trimming at V came to 2 bases and at J to 2 bases, leaving 5 bases not matched to a gene. The CDR3 protein is CASSIIGQGPYNEQFF. Written as DNA, the CDR3 is TGTGCCAGTAGTATAATAGGACAGGGACCCTACAATGAGCAGTTCTTC.

This clone was seen a few times. The CDR3 reads CASSARGKETQYF. DNA for the CDR3: TGTGCCAGCAGTGCCAGGGGGAAAGAGACCCAGTACTTC. The chain couples TRBV25-1 to TRBJ2-5; TRBD1 aligns across 7 bases. With 4 bases clipped from V and 3 bases from J, the junction kept 2 bases outside the gene matches. This CDR3 has 13 amino acids. Germline values: CDR1 MGHDK, CDR2 SYGVNS.

This clone has only a few counts. This sequence joins TRBV10-2 and TRBJ1-5, with 11 bases aligning to TRBD1. CDR1 is WSHSY and CDR2 is SAAADI in the germline V gene. The CDR3 spans 20 residues. V shed 3 bases, J shed 0 bases, and the junction held 13 bases outside the gene matches. The CDR3: CASSEKGTGGTTNSNQPQHF. The CDR3 DNA follows: TGCGCCAGCAGTGAAAAGGGGACAGGGGGTACCACGAATAGCAATCAGCCCCAGCATTTT.

V is TRBV11-2 and J is TRBJ2-7, with D tentatively TRBD1 (5 bases). Germline V CDR1 and CDR2: SGHAT, FQNNGV. V was pared by 4 bases and J by 3 bases, with 7 bases between. The CDR3 is 12 amino acids. CDR3 nucleotides: TGTGCCAGCAGCTCTCAGGGCTACGAGCAGTACTTC. This encodes CASSSQGYEQYF.

This clone appeared a single time. The V gene is TRBV5-1, the J gene TRBJ2-7; maybe TRBD1 (5 bases). The germline V and J ends were trimmed by 3 bases and 2 bases, with 18 bases remaining between them. The CDR3 covers 16 residues. Germline CDR1 SGHRS, CDR2 YFSETQ. CDR3 residues: CASSSPLSGLAYEQYF. The CDR3 bases are TGCGCCAGCAGCTCACCTTTATCAGGGTTGGCCTACGAGCAGTACTTC.

This clone was seen once. V and J are TRBV9 and TRBJ2-1; 8 bases are a match to TRBD2. The germline CDR1 and CDR2 sequences are SGDLS and YYNGEE. The ends lost 3 bases at V and 9 bases at J; junction bases unmatched: 14. The CDR3 is 16 amino acids. The CDR3 bases are TGTGCCAGCAGCGAGGGGGGGCCACTAGCGGATAGTGAGCAGTTCTTC. Amino acid sequence: CASSEGGPLADSEQFF.

The rearrangement joins TRBV28 to TRBJ1-5; D is unresolved. Germline CDR1 and CDR2: MDHEN and SYDVKM. V was shortened by 5 bases and J by 0 bases, with 8 bases between the two germline ends. The CDR3 loop spans 14 amino acids. The CDR3 loop is CASSTRNSNQPQHF. The CDR3 nucleotides are TGTGCCAGCAGTACCAGGAATAGCAATCAGCCCCAGCATTTT.

This clone occurred a few times. The V gene is TRBV11-3, the J gene TRBJ2-2; perhaps TRBD1 as D (6 bases). The CDR3 consists of 14 residues. CDR1 and CDR2 (germline): SGHNT, YENEEA. Trimming shortened V by 2 bases and J by 3 bases, and 7 bases separated the two germline ends. CDR3 nucleotides: TGTGCCAGCAGCTTAAACAGGGACACCGGGGAGCTGTTTTTT. Its translation: CASSLNRDTGELFF.

The chain couples TRBV13 to TRBJ2-1; TRBD2 matches 10 bases. There are 14 residues in the CDR3. CDR1 and CDR2 (germline): PRHDT, FYEKMQ (reference sequence). V lost 5 bases, J lost 7 bases, and 5 bases stayed unmatched. The CDR3 loop reads CASSPTSGVNEQFF. The CDR3 DNA reads TGTGCCAGCAGCCCCACTAGCGGGGTTAATGAGCAGTTCTTC.

This chain joins TRBV18 and TRBJ2-5; tentatively, D is TRBD2 (5 bases). Germline CDR1 KGHSH, CDR2 LQKENI. Trimming removed 3 bases from V and 3 bases from J, with 11 bases in between. The CDR3 loop spans 14 amino acids. CDR3 residues: CASSPSLREETQYF. The CDR3 DNA is TGTGCCAGCTCACCCTCCCTGCGGGAAGAGACCCAGTACTTC.

The chain carries TRBV11-1 and TRBJ2-7; tentative D call: TRBD2 (6 bases). The CDR3 has 13 amino acids. V lost 5 bases and J 3 bases, leaving 11 bases between the germline ends. Germline loops: CDR1 SGHAT, CDR2 FQDESV (reference sequence). CDR3 loop: CASSRGESYEQYF. CDR3 nucleotide sequence: TGTGCCAGCAGCCGCGGGGAGAGCTACGAGCAGTACTTC.

This clone has more than one count but fewer than ten. The chain employs TRBV11-2 and TRBJ1-4; maybe TRBD1 (5 bases). The CDR3 has 13 amino acids. The germline gives CDR1 SGHAT, CDR2 FQNNGV. The ends were cut back, 8 bases at V and 2 bases at J, with 9 bases in the middle. For the CDR3, the DNA is TGTGCCAGCGGGCGACAGACTAATGAAAAACTGTTTTTT. Its protein is CASGRQTNEKLFF.

The chain couples TRBV28 to TRBJ1-2; 9 positions agree with TRBD1. There are 15 residues in the CDR3. The germline CDR1 and CDR2 sequences are MDHEN and SYDVKM. V lost 6 bases to trimming and J lost 6 bases; unmatched junction nucleotides: 11. The DNA of the CDR3 is TGTGCCAGCAGGCTGCCGGGACAGGGCGCCAATGGCTACACCTTC. Its protein product is CASRLPGQGANGYTF.

The V gene is TRBV7-2, the J gene TRBJ1-5; no reliable D call. CDR1 is SGHTA and CDR2 is FQGNSA in the germline V gene. The length of the CDR3 is 14 residues. Trimming pared 5 bases from V and 2 bases from J, leaving 10 bases between. The CDR3 here is CASSPTGGNQPQHF. As DNA, the CDR3 is TGTGCCAGCAGCCCAACCGGGGGCAATCAGCCCCAGCATTTT. The entire variable domain, with the rest obtained from reference TRBV7-2 and TRBJ1-5, is as follows: GAGVSQSPSNKVTEKGKDVELRCDPISGHTALYWYRQSLGQGLEFLIYFQGNSAPDKSGLPSDRFSAERTGGSVSTLTIQRTQQEDSAVYLCASSPTGGNQPQHFGDGTRLSIL.

This chain connects TRBV18 to TRBJ2-3, with D perhaps matching TRBD1 (6 bases). Germline CDR1 is KGHSH and CDR2 is LQKENI. The CDR3 extends over 14 amino acids. V was pared by 3 bases and J by 2 bases, with 9 bases between. The CDR3 bases are TGTGCCAGCTCACCCGGACAGCCCACAGATACGCAGTATTTT. It is translated as CASSPGQPTDTQYF.

The chain employs TRBV6-5 and TRBJ2-5; TRBD1 matches at 7 bases. V gave up 1 base and J gave up 4 bases; unmatched junction bases: 0. Per the germline V gene, CDR1 is MNHEY and CDR2 is SVGAGI. The CDR3 has 13 residues. For the CDR3, the DNA is TGTGCCAGCAGTTACTGGGACAGAGAGACCCAGTACTTC. It codes for CASSYWDRETQYF.

This clone has only a few counts. This chain uses TRBV5-1 with TRBJ1-1; the match to TRBD1 covers 9 bases. CDR3 size: 14 residues. The J segment lost 1 base and the V segment lost 4 bases, leaving 2 bases of the junction unmatched. Germline values: CDR1 SGHRS, CDR2 YFSETQ. In DNA, the CDR3 is TGCGCCAGCAGCGGGGGACAGGGGAACACTGAAGCTTTCTTT. Protein product: CASSGGQGNTEAFF.

V and J are TRBV9 and TRBJ1-2, with 7 bases fitting TRBD1. V was pared by 1 base and J by 8 bases, with 14 bases of the junction left unmatched. The germline gives CDR1 SGDLS, CDR2 YYNGEE. The CDR3 sequence is 16 residues long. CDR3 DNA sequence: TGTGCCAGCAGCGTAAACCCCACCTCTCTAGGGGGCGGCTACACCTTC. It yields the protein CASSVNPTSLGGGYTF. Combining the CDR3 with reference TRBV9 and TRBJ1-2 gives the whole variable domain DSGVTQTPKHLITATGQRVTLRCSPRSGDLSVYWYQQSLDQGLQFLIQYYNGEERAKGNILERFSAQQFPDLHSELNLSSLELGDSALYFCASSVNPTSLGGGYTFGSGTRLTVV.

The CDR3 loop is CASSLGQAVGNTIYF. CDR3 nucleotide sequence: TGTGCCAGCAGCCTGGGACAGGCCGTCGGAAACACCATATATTTT. The V and J genes are TRBV6-5 and TRBJ1-3, with 8 bases lining up with TRBD1. V lost 6 bases to trimming and J lost 4 bases; unmatched junction nucleotides: 8. Germline CDR1 MNHEY, CDR2 SVGAGI. CDR3 size: 15 residues.

The chain joins TRBV6-5 to TRBJ1-1, with a tentative D call TRBD1 (6 bases). Between the trimmed V and J ends, which lost 5 bases and 6 bases, there was a span of 19 bases. CDR1 and CDR2 from the germline V gene are MNHEY and SVGAGI. This CDR3 comprises 15 residues. The CDR3, as DNA: TGTGCCAGCAGTGCCCATGGGGGCAGGAATGCTGAAGCTTTCTTT. Its protein is CASSAHGGRNAEAFF.

V and J are TRBV11-2 and TRBJ2-1, with 8 bases aligning to TRBD2. Germline V gives CDR1 SGHAT, CDR2 FQNNGV. After removal of 6 bases from V and 4 bases from J, the junction contained 8 bases not matched to a gene. CDR3 length: 15 residues. The CDR3 nucleotides read TGTGCCAGCAGTTCAACGGGGGGGTGGTACAATGAGCAGTTCTTC. It yields the protein CASSSTGGWYNEQFF. Full variable domain (rest looked up from reference TRBV11-2 and TRBJ2-1): EAGVAQSPRYKIIEKRQSVAFWCNPISGHATLYWYQQILGQGPKLLIQFQNNGVVDDSQLPKDRFSAERLKGVDSTLKIQPAKLEDSAVYLCASSSTGGWYNEQFFGPGTRLTVL.

The chain uses TRBV21-1 and TRBJ1-2. TRBV21-1 is termed a pseudogene. This CDR3 has 11 residues. The CDR3, as DNA: TGTGCCAGCAGCAAAGTAGGAGCCTACACCTTC. As protein: CASSKVGAYTF.

The chain recombines TRBV6-1 with TRBJ1-5, with TRBD1 matching 8 bases. This CDR3 comprises 16 residues. Germline values: CDR1 MNHNS, CDR2 SASEGT. V was pared by 2 bases and J by 6 bases, with 9 bases of the junction left unmatched. The CDR3 sequence: CASSEKQGAPPQPQHF. The CDR3 DNA follows: TGTGCCAGCAGTGAAAAGCAGGGGGCCCCACCTCAGCCCCAGCATTTT.

The CDR3 sequence: CASSLDKFSYNEQFF. In DNA form, the CDR3 reads TGTGCCAGCAGCTTAGACAAGTTCTCCTACAATGAGCAGTTCTTC. This chain connects TRBV7-2 to TRBJ2-1; D remains unclear. The CDR3 is made up of 15 amino acids. The V gene lost 1 base and the J gene lost 0 bases, with 7 bases spanning the gap. Germline V gives CDR1 SGHTA, CDR2 FQGNSA.

This sequence joins TRBV14 and TRBJ2-7, with a weak D call TRBD2 (5 bases). Germline V gene sequence: CDR1 SGHDN, CDR2 FVKESK. V lost 0 bases to trimming and J lost 9 bases, with 21 bases between them. The CDR3 is 16 residues long. The CDR3 is CASSQEGEGRSLWQYF. CDR3 bases: TGTGCCAGCAGCCAAGAGGGCGAGGGCAGGTCGCTGTGGCAGTACTTC.

The chain couples TRBV7-8 to TRBJ1-2; D gene ambiguous. The CDR3 totals 11 residues. Trimming left V 4 bases short and J 6 bases short, with 6 bases between. Germline values: CDR1 SGHVS, CDR2 FQNEAQ. As DNA, the CDR3 is TGTGCCAGCAGCTCCTCTCATGGCTACACCTTC. Amino acids: CASSSSHGYTF.